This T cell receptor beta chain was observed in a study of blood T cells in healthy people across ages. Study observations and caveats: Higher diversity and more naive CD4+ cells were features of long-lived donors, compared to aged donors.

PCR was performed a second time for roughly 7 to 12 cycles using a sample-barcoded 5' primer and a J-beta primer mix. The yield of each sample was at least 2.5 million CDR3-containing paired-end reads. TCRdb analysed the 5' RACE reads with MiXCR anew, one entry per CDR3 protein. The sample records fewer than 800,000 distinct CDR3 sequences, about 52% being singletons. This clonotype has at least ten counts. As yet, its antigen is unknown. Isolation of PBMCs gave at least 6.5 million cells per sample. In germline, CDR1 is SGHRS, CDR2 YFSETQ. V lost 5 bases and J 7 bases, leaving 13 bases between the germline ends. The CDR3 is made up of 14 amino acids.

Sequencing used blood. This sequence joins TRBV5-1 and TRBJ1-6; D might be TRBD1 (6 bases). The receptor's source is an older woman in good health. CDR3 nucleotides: TGCGCCAGCAGATCATCAGGGGAAAATTCACCCCTCCACTTT. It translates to CASRSSGENSPLHF.